Sequencing of this TCR beta chain was carried out in a study of blood T cell repertoires in COVID-19. Study summary: COVID-19 samples, acute and convalescent, were from the United States, Italy and Spain. In each case, the material was cDNA or gDNA derived from T cells, B-cell-depleted T cells, or PBMCs.

As processed by the authors: Estimation of nucleated cell counts relied on the amplification of reference gene primers. Profiled with immunoSEQ multiplex PCR; TCRdb holds only in-frame clones, not every one. From that table come the V and J calls and clone size; the DNA was used to work out D and trimming. This repertoire shows about 81,000 clones, roughly 91% found once; its top ten account for 1.9%. The CDR3 extends over 14 amino acids. Germline V gene sequence: CDR1 LNHDA, CDR2 SQIVND (reference sequence). Trimming took off 3 bases at V and 3 bases at J, with 9 bases between the two ends. The source of this sequence is a woman aged 45-65 years in a cohort sampled during active COVID-19. The gene calls are TRBV19 and TRBJ2-1, with a weak D call TRBD2 (5 bases). Material for sequencing was peripheral blood. The CDR3 coding sequence is TGTGCCAGTAGTATTAGCGCAAACTACAATGAGCAGTTCTTC. It is translated as CASSISANYNEQFF.